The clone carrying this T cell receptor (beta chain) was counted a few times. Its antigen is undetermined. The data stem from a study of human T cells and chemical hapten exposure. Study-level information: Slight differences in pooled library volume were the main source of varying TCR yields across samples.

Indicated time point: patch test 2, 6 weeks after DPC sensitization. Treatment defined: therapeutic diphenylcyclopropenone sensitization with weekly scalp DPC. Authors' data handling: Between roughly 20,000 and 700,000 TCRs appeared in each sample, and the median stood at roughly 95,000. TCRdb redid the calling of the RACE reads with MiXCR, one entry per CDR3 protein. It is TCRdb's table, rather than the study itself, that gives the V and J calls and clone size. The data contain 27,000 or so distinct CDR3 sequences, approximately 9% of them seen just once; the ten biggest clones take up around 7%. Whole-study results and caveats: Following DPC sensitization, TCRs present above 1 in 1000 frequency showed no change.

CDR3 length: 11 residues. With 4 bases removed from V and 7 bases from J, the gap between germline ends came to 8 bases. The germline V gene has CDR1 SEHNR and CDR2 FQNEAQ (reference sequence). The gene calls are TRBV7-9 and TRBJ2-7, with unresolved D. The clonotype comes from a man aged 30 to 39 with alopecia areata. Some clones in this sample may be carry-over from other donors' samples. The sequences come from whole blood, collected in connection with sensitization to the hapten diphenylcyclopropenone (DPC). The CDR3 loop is CASSWSGEQYF. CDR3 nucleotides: TGTGCCAGCAGCTGGTCCGGTGAGCAGTACTTC. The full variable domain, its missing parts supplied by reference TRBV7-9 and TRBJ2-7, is DTGVSQNPRHKITKRGQNVTFRCDPISEHNRLYWYRQTLGQGPEFLTYFQNEAQLEKSRLLSDRFSAERPKGSFSTLEIQRTEQGDSAMYLCASSWSGEQYFGPGTRLTVT.